This T cell receptor beta chain stems from a study of low-dose radiotherapy and immunotherapy resistance in tumors. The wider study: Starting cycle 1 day 1, oral aspirin 300 mg was given daily for four cycles.

This CDR3 is 15 amino acids long. The ends were cut back, 4 bases at V and 4 bases at J, with 16 bases in the middle. Germline V CDR1 and CDR2: MDHEN, SYDVKM. Time point in this sample: before trial treatment. Many counts were recorded for this clonotype. TRAV- and TRBV-specific primers, spanning alpha and beta chains, primed first-strand cDNA. The PCR that amplified TCRs ran for about 20 cycles, relying on a constant-region primer and a V-primer adapter. TCRdb passed the reads through MiXCR, listing each CDR3 protein once. The sample contains about 64,000 distinct CDR3 sequences, 26% of which appear only once.

Source: PBMCs, taken before treatment. V usage is TRBV28 and J usage is TRBJ1-2; D call uncertain. The sequence derives from a male donor with rectosigmoid adenocarcinoma. CDR3 DNA: TGTGCCAGCAGTTATATCGGCGGAAGAAGCTATGGCTACACCTTC. Its translation is CASSYIGGRSYGYTF.